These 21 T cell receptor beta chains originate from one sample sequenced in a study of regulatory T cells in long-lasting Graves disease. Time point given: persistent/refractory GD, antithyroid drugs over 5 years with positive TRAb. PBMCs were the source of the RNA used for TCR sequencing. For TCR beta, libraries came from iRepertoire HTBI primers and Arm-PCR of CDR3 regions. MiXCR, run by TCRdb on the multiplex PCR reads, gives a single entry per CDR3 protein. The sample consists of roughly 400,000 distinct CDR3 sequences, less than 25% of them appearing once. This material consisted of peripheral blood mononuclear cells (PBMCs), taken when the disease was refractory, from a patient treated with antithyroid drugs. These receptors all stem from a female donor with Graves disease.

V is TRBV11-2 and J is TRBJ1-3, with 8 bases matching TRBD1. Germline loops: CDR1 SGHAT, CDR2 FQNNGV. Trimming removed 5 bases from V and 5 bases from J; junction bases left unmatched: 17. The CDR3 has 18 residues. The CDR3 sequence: CASSPRGPPGQERNTIYF. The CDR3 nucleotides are TGTGCCAGCAGCCCCAGGGGCCCGCCGGGACAGGAAAGAAACACCATATATTTT.

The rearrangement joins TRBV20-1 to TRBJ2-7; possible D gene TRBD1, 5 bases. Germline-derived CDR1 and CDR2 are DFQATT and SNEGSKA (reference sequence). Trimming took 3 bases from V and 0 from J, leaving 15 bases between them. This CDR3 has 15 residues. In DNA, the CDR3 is TGCAGTGCTAGGGACAACAGGTTCCACTCCTACGAGCAGTACTTC. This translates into CSARDNRFHSYEQYF.

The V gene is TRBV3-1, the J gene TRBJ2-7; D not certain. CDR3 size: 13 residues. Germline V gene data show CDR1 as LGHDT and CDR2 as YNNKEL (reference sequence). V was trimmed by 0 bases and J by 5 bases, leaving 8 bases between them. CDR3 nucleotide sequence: TGTGCCAGCAGCCAAGAGGTGGACCACGAGCAGTACTTC. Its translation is CASSQEVDHEQYF.

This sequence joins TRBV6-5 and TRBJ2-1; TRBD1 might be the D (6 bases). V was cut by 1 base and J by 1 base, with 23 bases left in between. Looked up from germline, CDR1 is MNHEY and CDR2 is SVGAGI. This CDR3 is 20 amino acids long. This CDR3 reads CASSYYSHAGQRSSYNEQFF. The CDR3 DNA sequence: TGTGCCAGCAGTTACTACTCTCACGCTGGACAGAGATCATCCTACAATGAGCAGTTCTTC.

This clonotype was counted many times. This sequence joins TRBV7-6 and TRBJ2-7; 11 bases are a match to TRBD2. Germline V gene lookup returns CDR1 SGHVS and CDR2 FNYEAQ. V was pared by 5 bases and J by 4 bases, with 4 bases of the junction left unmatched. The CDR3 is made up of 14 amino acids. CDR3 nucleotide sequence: TGTGCCAGCAGCCTAACTAGCGGGGGTTACGAGCAGTACTTC. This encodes CASSLTSGGYEQYF.

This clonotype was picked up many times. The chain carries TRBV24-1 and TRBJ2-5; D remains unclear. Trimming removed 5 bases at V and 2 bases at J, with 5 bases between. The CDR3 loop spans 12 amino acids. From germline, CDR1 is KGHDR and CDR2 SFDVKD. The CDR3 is CATSAQQETQYF. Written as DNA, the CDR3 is TGTGCCACCAGTGCCCAACAAGAGACCCAGTACTTC.

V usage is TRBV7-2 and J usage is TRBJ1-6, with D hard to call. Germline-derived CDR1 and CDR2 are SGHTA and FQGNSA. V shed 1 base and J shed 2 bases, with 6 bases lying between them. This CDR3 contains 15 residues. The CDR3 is CASSLDRAYNSPLHF. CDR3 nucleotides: TGTGCCAGCAGCTTAGATAGGGCCTATAATTCACCCCTCCACTTT.

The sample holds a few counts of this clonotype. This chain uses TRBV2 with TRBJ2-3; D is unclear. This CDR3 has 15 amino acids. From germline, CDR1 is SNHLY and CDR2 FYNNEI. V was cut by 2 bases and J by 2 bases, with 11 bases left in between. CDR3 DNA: TGTGCCAGCAGTGAAATTAGCAGATACACAGATACGCAGTATTTT. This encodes CASSEISRYTDTQYF.

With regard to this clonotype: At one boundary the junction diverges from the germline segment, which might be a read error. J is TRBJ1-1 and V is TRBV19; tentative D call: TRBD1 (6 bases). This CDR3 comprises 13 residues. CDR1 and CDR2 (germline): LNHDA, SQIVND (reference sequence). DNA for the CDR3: TGTGCCAGTAGTCGGACAGTGAACACTGAAGCTCTCTTT. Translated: CASSRTVNTEALF.

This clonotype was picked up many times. Here the CDR3 reads CASSRNGDSNNYEQYF. In DNA, the CDR3 is TGTGCCAGCAGCCGCAATGGGGACAGCAATAACTACGAGCAGTACTTC. The chain carries TRBV11-2 and TRBJ2-7; 7 bases agree with TRBD1. The CDR3 is 16 amino acids. The junction had 13 bases not matched to a gene; V was cut back by 5 bases and J by 3 bases. In germline, CDR1 is SGHAT, CDR2 FQNNGV.

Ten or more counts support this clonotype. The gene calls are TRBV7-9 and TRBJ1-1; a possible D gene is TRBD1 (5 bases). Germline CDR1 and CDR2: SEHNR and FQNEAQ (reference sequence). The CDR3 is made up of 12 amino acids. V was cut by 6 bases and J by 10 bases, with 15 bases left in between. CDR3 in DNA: TGTGCCAGCAGGCATGAGGGGATTAGAGCTTTCTTT. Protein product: CASRHEGIRAFF.

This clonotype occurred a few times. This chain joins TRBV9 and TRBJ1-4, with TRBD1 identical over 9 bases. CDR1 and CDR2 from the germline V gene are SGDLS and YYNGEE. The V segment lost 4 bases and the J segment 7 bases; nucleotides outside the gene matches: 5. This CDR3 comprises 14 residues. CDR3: CASSSGQGSEKLFF. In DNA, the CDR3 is TGTGCCAGCAGCTCGGGACAGGGCAGTGAAAAACTGTTTTTT.

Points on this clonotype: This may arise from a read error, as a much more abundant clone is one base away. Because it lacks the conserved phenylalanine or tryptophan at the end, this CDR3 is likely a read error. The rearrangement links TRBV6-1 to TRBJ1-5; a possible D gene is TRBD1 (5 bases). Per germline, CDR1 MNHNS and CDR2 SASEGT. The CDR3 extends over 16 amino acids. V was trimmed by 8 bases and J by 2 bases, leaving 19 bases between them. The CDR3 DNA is TGTGCCAGCGGCCGCCCTAGCGGGGCGGGCAATCAGCCCCAGCATCTT. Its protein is CASGRPSGAGNQPQHL.

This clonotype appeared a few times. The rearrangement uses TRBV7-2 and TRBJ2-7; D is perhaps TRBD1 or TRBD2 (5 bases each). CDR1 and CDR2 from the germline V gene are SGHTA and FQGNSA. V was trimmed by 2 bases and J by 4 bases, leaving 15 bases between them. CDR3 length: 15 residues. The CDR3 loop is CASSLFAGTRYEQYF. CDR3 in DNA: TGTGCCAGCAGCTTATTCGCTGGGACGAGGTACGAGCAGTACTTC.

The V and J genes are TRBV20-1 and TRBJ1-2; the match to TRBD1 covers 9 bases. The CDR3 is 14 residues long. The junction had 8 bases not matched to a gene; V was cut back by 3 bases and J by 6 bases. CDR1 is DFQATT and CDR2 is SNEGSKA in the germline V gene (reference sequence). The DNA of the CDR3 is TGCAGTGCTAGTCACCCCGGGACAGGGAATGGCTACACCTTC. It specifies CSASHPGTGNGYTF.

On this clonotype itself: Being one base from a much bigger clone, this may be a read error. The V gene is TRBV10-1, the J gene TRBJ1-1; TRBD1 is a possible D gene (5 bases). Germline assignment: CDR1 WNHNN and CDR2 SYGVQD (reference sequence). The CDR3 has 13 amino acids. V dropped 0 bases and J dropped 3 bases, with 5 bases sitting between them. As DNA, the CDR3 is TGCGCCAGCAGTGAGTCGGGGGACACTGAAGCTTTCTTT. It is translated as CASSESGDTEAFF.

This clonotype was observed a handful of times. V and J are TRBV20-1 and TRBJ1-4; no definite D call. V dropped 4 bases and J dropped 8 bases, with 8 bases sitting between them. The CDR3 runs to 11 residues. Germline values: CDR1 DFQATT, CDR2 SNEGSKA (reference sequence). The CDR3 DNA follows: TGCAGTGCTAAGAGGGTAGAAAAACTGTTTTTT. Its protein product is CSAKRVEKLFF.

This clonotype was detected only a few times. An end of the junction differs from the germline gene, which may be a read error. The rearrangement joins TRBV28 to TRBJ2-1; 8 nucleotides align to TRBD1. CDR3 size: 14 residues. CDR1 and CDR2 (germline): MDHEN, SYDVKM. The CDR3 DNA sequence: TGTGCCAGCAGGCTAAGGGACAGGCTCAATGAACAGTTCTTC. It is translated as CASRLRDRLNEQFF.

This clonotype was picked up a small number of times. CDR3 nucleotides: TGTGCCAGCAGAGAGGACAGGCATTCACCCCTCCACTTT. Amino acids: CASREDRHSPLHF. The rearrangement joins TRBV7-2 to TRBJ1-6; TRBD1 aligns across 7 bases. CDR1 and CDR2 (germline): SGHTA, FQGNSA. The CDR3 runs 13 residues. J lost 8 bases, V lost 6 bases, and 4 bases had no gene match. Full variable domain (outside the CDR3, taken from reference TRBV7-2 and TRBJ1-6): GAGVSQSPSNKVTEKGKDVELRCDPISGHTALYWYRQSLGQGLEFLIYFQGNSAPDKSGLPSDRFSAERTGGSVSTLTIQRTQQEDSAVYLCASREDRHSPLHFGNGTRLTVT.

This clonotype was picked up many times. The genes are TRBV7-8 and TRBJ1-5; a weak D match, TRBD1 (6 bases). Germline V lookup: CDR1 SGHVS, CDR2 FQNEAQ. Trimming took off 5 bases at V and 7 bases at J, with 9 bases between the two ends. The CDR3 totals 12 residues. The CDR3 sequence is CASSGTYQPQHF. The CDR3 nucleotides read TGTGCCAGCAGCGGGACATACCAGCCCCAGCATTTT. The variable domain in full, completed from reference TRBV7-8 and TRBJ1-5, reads GAGVSQSPRYKVAKRGQDVALRCDPISGHVSLFWYQQALGQGPEFLTYFQNEAQLDKSGLPSDRFFAERPEGSVSTLKIQRTQQEDSAVYLCASSGTYQPQHFGDGTRLSIL.

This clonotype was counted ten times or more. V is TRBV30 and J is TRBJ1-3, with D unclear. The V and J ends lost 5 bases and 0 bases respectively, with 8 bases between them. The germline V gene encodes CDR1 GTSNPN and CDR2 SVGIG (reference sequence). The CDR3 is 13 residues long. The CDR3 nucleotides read TGTGCCTGGCAGGCCAACTCTGGAAACACCATATATTTT. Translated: CAWQANSGNTIYF.